These T cell receptor beta chains were read from a single sample in a study of T-cell memory formation after mild COVID-19. A single record per CDR3 protein comes from TCRdb applying MiXCR to the 5' RACE reads. The table has about 190,000 distinct CDR3 sequences, around 18% seen once. Sequencing used PBMCs or a T cell subset sorted from them (not recorded which). Receptors originate from an adult woman who had mild COVID-19 (a few samples of this study predate the infection). Cell type and time point are not known. The CDR3 runs from the conserved cysteine through the conserved F or W. A D gene is named only where the DNA matches it firmly. The size of a clone is reported for some rows only, either as once, few or many, or as a class for expanded clones.

clone_size: few
cdr3_length: 12
j_call: TRBJ2-1
d_call: .
v_call: TRBV2
cdr3_nt: TGTGCCAGCAGTGGAGGTTTCAATGAGCAGTTCTTC
cdr3_aa: CASSGGFNEQFF

clone_size: many
cdr3_length: 14
j_call: TRBJ2-3
d_call: .
v_call: TRBV5-1
cdr3_nt: TGCGCCAGCAGCTTGGAAGGGATCACAGATACGCAGTATTTT
cdr3_aa: CASSLEGITDTQYF

clone_size: .
cdr3_length: 15
j_call: TRBJ2-2
d_call: .
v_call: TRBV7-7
cdr3_nt: TGTGCTAGCAGCTTAGGGCCACCAAACACCGGGGAGCTGTTTTTT
cdr3_aa: CASSLGPPNTGELFF

clone_size: .
cdr3_length: 12
j_call: TRBJ1-2
d_call: TRBD1
v_call: TRBV12-3/TRBV12-4
cdr3_nt: TGTGCCAGCACCGACAGGGCAAGCGGCTACACCTTC
cdr3_aa: CASTDRASGYTF

clone_size: few
cdr3_length: 15
j_call: TRBJ1-5
d_call: TRBD1
v_call: TRBV20-1
cdr3_nt: TGCAGTGCTAGAGATAGACAGGGGGCTATTCAGCCCCAGCATTTT
cdr3_aa: CSARDRQGAIQPQHF

clone_size: few
cdr3_length: 13
j_call: TRBJ1-2
d_call: .
v_call: TRBV7-2
cdr3_nt: TGTGCCAGCAGCTTCCAGAGGGACTATGGCTACACCTTC
cdr3_aa: CASSFQRDYGYTF

clone_size: .
cdr3_length: 14
j_call: TRBJ2-1
d_call: TRBD2
v_call: TRBV20-1
cdr3_nt: TGCAGTGCGGGGGATAGCGGGAGGGCCAATGAGCAGTTCTTC
cdr3_aa: CSAGDSGRANEQFF

clone_size: few
cdr3_length: 17
j_call: TRBJ2-1
d_call: TRBD1
v_call: TRBV18
cdr3_nt: TGTGCCAGCTCGCCCGACAGGGGGCTTATATCCTACAATGAGCAGTTCTTC
cdr3_aa: CASSPDRGLISYNEQFF

clone_size: .
cdr3_length: 14
j_call: TRBJ2-1
d_call: TRBD1
v_call: TRBV18
cdr3_nt: TGTGCCAGCTCCCGGGACAGAAAGTACAATGAGCAGTTCTTC
cdr3_aa: CASSRDRKYNEQFF

clone_size: few
cdr3_length: 16
j_call: TRBJ1-5
d_call: .
v_call: TRBV6-5
cdr3_nt: TGTGCCAGCAGTTACTCGAGGAATACCCCCGGGCAGCCCCAGCATTTT
cdr3_aa: CASSYSRNTPGQPQHF

clone_size: .
cdr3_length: 19
j_call: TRBJ1-1
d_call: .
v_call: TRBV4-1
cdr3_nt: TGCGCCAGCAGCCAAGACGAACTGGTAGGCAGGCGGACGAACACTGAAGCTTTCTTT
cdr3_aa: CASSQDELVGRRTNTEAFF

clone_size: few
cdr3_length: 20
j_call: TRBJ2-4
d_call: TRBD2
v_call: TRBV6-1
cdr3_nt: TGTGCCAGCAGTGAAAGTTTTTGGCTAGCGGGAGGTGGAGCCAAAAACATTCAGTACTTC
cdr3_aa: CASSESFWLAGGGAKNIQYF

clone_size: .
cdr3_length: 14
j_call: TRBJ1-1
d_call: TRBD1
v_call: TRBV7-3
cdr3_nt: TGTGCCAGCAGCCAGACAGGGGGTAACACTGAAGCTTTCTTT
cdr3_aa: CASSQTGGNTEAFF

clone_size: .
cdr3_length: 16
j_call: TRBJ2-6
d_call: .
v_call: TRBV3-1
cdr3_nt: TGTGCCAGCAGCCAAGAAGGGCCATCTGGGGCCAACGTCCTGACTTTC
cdr3_aa: CASSQEGPSGANVLTF

clone_size: few
cdr3_length: 14
j_call: TRBJ2-5
d_call: .
v_call: TRBV5-1
cdr3_nt: TGCGCCAGCAGCTTGGGCAGGGATAGTGAGACCCAGTACTTC
cdr3_aa: CASSLGRDSETQYF

clone_size: few
cdr3_length: 13
j_call: TRBJ2-5
d_call: .
v_call: TRBV6-5
cdr3_nt: TGTGCCAGCAGTATCGAAGCCCAGAGGACCCAGTACTTC
cdr3_aa: CASSIEAQRTQYF

clone_size: .
cdr3_length: 15
j_call: TRBJ2-5
d_call: TRBD1
v_call: TRBV4-2
cdr3_nt: TGTGCCAGCAGCCCTCCGGGACAGGGAAAAAAGACCCAGTACTTC
cdr3_aa: CASSPPGQGKKTQYF

clone_size: few
cdr3_length: 15
j_call: TRBJ2-1
d_call: TRBD1
v_call: TRBV7-9
cdr3_nt: TGTGCCAGCAGCCACCGGGACAGTCGATACAATGAGCAGTTCTTC
cdr3_aa: CASSHRDSRYNEQFF

clone_size: .
cdr3_length: 13
j_call: TRBJ2-1
d_call: TRBD2
v_call: TRBV6-5
cdr3_nt: TGTGCCAGCAGTCAAGGGGACGGGAGGGAGAAGTTCTTC
cdr3_aa: CASSQGDGREKFF

clone_size: few
cdr3_length: 13
j_call: TRBJ2-1
d_call: .
v_call: TRBV10-3
cdr3_nt: TGTGCCATCACCCGAGAATTGGCGGGGGAGCAGTTCTTC
cdr3_aa: CAITRELAGEQFF

clone_size: .
cdr3_length: 13
j_call: TRBJ2-3
d_call: TRBD1
v_call: TRBV29-1
cdr3_nt: TGCAGCGTCCCCGACAGGGTCGCAGATACGCAGTATTTT
cdr3_aa: CSVPDRVADTQYF

clone_size: .
cdr3_length: 17
j_call: TRBJ2-3
d_call: TRBD2
v_call: TRBV20-1
cdr3_nt: TGCAGTGCTAGAGAAGCGGCGGGGGGAAGAAAGTCAGATACGCAGTATTTT
cdr3_aa: CSAREAAGGRKSDTQYF

clone_size: few
cdr3_length: 10
j_call: TRBJ2-3
d_call: .
v_call: TRBV20-1
cdr3_nt: TGCAGTGCAAATGCAGATACGCAGTATTTT
cdr3_aa: CSANADTQYF

clone_size: .
cdr3_length: 10
j_call: TRBJ2-7
d_call: .
v_call: TRBV20-1
cdr3_nt: TGCAGTGCTAGAGATTACGAGCAGTACTTC
cdr3_aa: CSARDYEQYF

clone_size: .
cdr3_length: 16
j_call: TRBJ2-1
d_call: TRBD2
v_call: TRBV6-6
cdr3_nt: TGTGCCAGCAGTCGTATAGCGGGAGTTACCTACAATGAGCAGTTCTTC
cdr3_aa: CASSRIAGVTYNEQFF

clone_size: .
cdr3_length: 16
j_call: TRBJ2-6
d_call: .
v_call: TRBV12-3/TRBV12-4
cdr3_nt: TGTGCCAGCAGTCCCCTCTCAGGGTCTGGGGCCAACGTCCTGACTTTC
cdr3_aa: CASSPLSGSGANVLTF

clone_size: .
cdr3_length: 15
j_call: TRBJ1-1
d_call: .
v_call: TRBV7-9
cdr3_nt: TGTGCCAGCAGCTTAGTATCTTCTGGGAACACTGAAGCTTTCTTT
cdr3_aa: CASSLVSSGNTEAFF

clone_size: many
cdr3_length: 13
j_call: TRBJ2-2
d_call: .
v_call: TRBV12-3/TRBV12-4
cdr3_nt: TGTGCCAGCAGCTTACAGGGTCCCGGGGAGCTGTTTTTT
cdr3_aa: CASSLQGPGELFF

clone_size: few
cdr3_length: 14
j_call: TRBJ1-4
d_call: .
v_call: TRBV7-6
cdr3_nt: TGTGCCAGCAGCCTACTGCACCCATGGGGAAAACTGTTTTTT
cdr3_aa: CASSLLHPWGKLFF

clone_size: few
cdr3_length: 17
j_call: TRBJ1-2
d_call: .
v_call: TRBV7-9
cdr3_nt: TGTGCCAGCAGCTTAGGAGGGGCGCCCTACCCGAACTATGGCTACACCTTC
cdr3_aa: CASSLGGAPYPNYGYTF

clone_size: .
cdr3_length: 17
j_call: TRBJ2-5
d_call: TRBD1
v_call: TRBV9
cdr3_nt: TGTGCCAGCAGCGTAGCAGGGGGGGGACAGGGGCACGAGACCCAGTACTTC
cdr3_aa: CASSVAGGGQGHETQYF

clone_size: .
cdr3_length: 15
j_call: TRBJ2-5
d_call: TRBD1
v_call: TRBV5-1
cdr3_nt: TGCGCCAGCAGCTTGTCAGGGGGCGCGGAAGAGACCCAGTACTTC
cdr3_aa: CASSLSGGAEETQYF

clone_size: .
cdr3_length: 16
j_call: TRBJ1-3
d_call: TRBD1
v_call: TRBV14
cdr3_nt: TGTGCCAGCAGCCTCAACTCAAGGGGGCACGGAAACACCATATATTTT
cdr3_aa: CASSLNSRGHGNTIYF

clone_size: .
cdr3_length: 13
j_call: TRBJ1-1
d_call: TRBD1
v_call: TRBV28
cdr3_nt: TGTGCCAGCAGAACCGCCGGGACAGCTGAAGCTTTCTTT
cdr3_aa: CASRTAGTAEAFF

clone_size: .
cdr3_length: 14
j_call: TRBJ1-2
d_call: .
v_call: TRBV7-8
cdr3_nt: TGTGCCAGCAGCCAGACTCCAGGGAACTATGGCTACACCTTC
cdr3_aa: CASSQTPGNYGYTF

clone_size: few
cdr3_length: 16
j_call: TRBJ1-1
d_call: TRBD1
v_call: TRBV11-1
cdr3_nt: TGTGCCAGCAGCCTCAGGGGGGGCCTCATGAACACTGAAGCTTTCTTT
cdr3_aa: CASSLRGGLMNTEAFF

clone_size: .
cdr3_length: 15
j_call: TRBJ2-2
d_call: TRBD1
v_call: TRBV18
cdr3_nt: TGTGCCAGCTCACCGTCGGGACAGAGGCCCGGGGAGCTGTTTTTT
cdr3_aa: CASSPSGQRPGELFF

clone_size: .
cdr3_length: 14
j_call: TRBJ1-1
d_call: .
v_call: TRBV5-1
cdr3_nt: TGCGCCAGCAGAGGGGACACTACGAACACTGAAGCTTTCTTT
cdr3_aa: CASRGDTTNTEAFF

clone_size: few
cdr3_length: 14
j_call: TRBJ1-2
d_call: TRBD1
v_call: TRBV11-2
cdr3_nt: TGTGCCAGCAGCTTAGTCGACAGGGGAAACGGCTACACCTTC
cdr3_aa: CASSLVDRGNGYTF

clone_size: .
cdr3_length: 12
j_call: TRBJ1-2
d_call: .
v_call: TRBV20-1
cdr3_nt: TGCAGTGCTAGACAGGGACCGTTTGGCTACACCTTC
cdr3_aa: CSARQGPFGYTF

clone_size: few
cdr3_length: 13
j_call: TRBJ2-7
d_call: .
v_call: TRBV4-3
cdr3_nt: TGCGCCAGCAGCCAAGATCGGGCTTACGAGCAGTACTTC
cdr3_aa: CASSQDRAYEQYF

clone_size: .
cdr3_length: 13
j_call: TRBJ1-5
d_call: .
v_call: TRBV15
cdr3_nt: TGTGCCACCAGCAATGGGGGAAATCAGCCCCAGCATTTT
cdr3_aa: CATSNGGNQPQHF

clone_size: few
cdr3_length: 13
j_call: TRBJ2-5
d_call: .
v_call: TRBV12-3/TRBV12-4
cdr3_nt: TGTGCCAGCAGTTTAACCGGGGGCGAGACCCAGTACTTC
cdr3_aa: CASSLTGGETQYF

clone_size: many
cdr3_length: 14
j_call: TRBJ2-7
d_call: TRBD2
v_call: TRBV18
cdr3_nt: TGTGCCAGCTCACCACCGAGCGGGATCTACGAGCAGTACTTC
cdr3_aa: CASSPPSGIYEQYF

clone_size: many
cdr3_length: 12
j_call: TRBJ2-1
d_call: .
v_call: TRBV11-2
cdr3_nt: TGTGCCAGCAGCTTAATTCCTCGTGAGCAGTTCTTC
cdr3_aa: CASSLIPREQFF

clone_size: .
cdr3_length: 14
j_call: TRBJ2-7
d_call: TRBD1
v_call: TRBV18
cdr3_nt: TGTGCCAGCGCTACGGGACAGGGGATCAGCGAGCAGTACTTC
cdr3_aa: CASATGQGISEQYF

clone_size: .
cdr3_length: 16
j_call: TRBJ1-5
d_call: .
v_call: TRBV10-3
cdr3_nt: TGTGCCATCAGTGAGTCGAATGGGGGACACAATCAGCCCCAGCATTTT
cdr3_aa: CAISESNGGHNQPQHF

clone_size: .
cdr3_length: 17
j_call: TRBJ2-1
d_call: TRBD2
v_call: TRBV7-8
cdr3_nt: TGTGCCAGCAGCGGACGCTTGGGAGGGGCCTCCTACAATGAGCAGTTCTTC
cdr3_aa: CASSGRLGGASYNEQFF

clone_size: .
cdr3_length: 14
j_call: TRBJ2-2
d_call: .
v_call: TRBV12-3/TRBV12-4
cdr3_nt: TGTGCCAGCAGTTCAGAAGGGGCGACCGGGGAGCTGTTTTTT
cdr3_aa: CASSSEGATGELFF

clone_size: few
cdr3_length: 16
j_call: TRBJ2-2
d_call: TRBD2
v_call: TRBV3-1
cdr3_nt: TGTGCCAGCAGCCCCTGGACTAGCGGGAGGTTCGGGGAGCTGTTTTTT
cdr3_aa: CASSPWTSGRFGELFF

clone_size: few
cdr3_length: 15
j_call: TRBJ1-1
d_call: .
v_call: TRBV12-3/TRBV12-4
cdr3_nt: TGTGCCAGCACCTCCCGGGACGGACTGAACACTGAAGCTTTCTTT
cdr3_aa: CASTSRDGLNTEAFF

clone_size: .
cdr3_length: 15
j_call: TRBJ1-1
d_call: .
v_call: TRBV19
cdr3_nt: TGTGCCAGTAGTCATCCCTTCACAGGGAACACTGAAGCTTTCTTT
cdr3_aa: CASSHPFTGNTEAFF